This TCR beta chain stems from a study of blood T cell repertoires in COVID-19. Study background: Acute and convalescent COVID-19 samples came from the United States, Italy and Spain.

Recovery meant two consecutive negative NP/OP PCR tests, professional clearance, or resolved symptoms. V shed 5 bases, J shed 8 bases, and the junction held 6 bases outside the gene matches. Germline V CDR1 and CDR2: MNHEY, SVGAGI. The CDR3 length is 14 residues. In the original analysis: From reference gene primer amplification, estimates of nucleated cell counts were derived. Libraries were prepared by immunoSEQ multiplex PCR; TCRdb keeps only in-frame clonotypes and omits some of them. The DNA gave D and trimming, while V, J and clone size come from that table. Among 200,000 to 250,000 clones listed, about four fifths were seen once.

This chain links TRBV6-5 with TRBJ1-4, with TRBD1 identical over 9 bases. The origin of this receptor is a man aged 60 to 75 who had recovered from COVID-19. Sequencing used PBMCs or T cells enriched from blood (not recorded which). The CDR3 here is CASSPRTGDEKLFF. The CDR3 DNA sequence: TGTGCCAGCAGTCCGCGGACAGGGGACGAAAAACTGTTTTTT.